The entry below gives a single T cell receptor beta chain sequence along with its context. The sample belongs to a study of blood T cell repertoires in COVID-19. At the level of the study: Samples came from the United States, Italy and Spain, spanning acute and convalescent COVID-19. T cells, B-cell-depleted T cells, or PBMCs supplied cDNA or gDNA.

The length of the CDR3 is 16 residues. Participant-reported clinical history was the basis for cohort assignment. The protocol was immunoSEQ multiplex PCR, while the TCRdb copy is restricted to in-frame clones and leaves out a portion. The sample contains 170,000 or so clones, more than 75% of which appear only once. The clonotype was recovered from a woman between 45 and 65 years old who had recovered from COVID-19. This chain links TRBV21-1 with TRBJ2-1; the table assigns TRBD2, which was not confirmed against the DNA. TRBV21-1 is a pseudogene locus. Specimen: PBMCs or T cells enriched from blood (not recorded which). The CDR3 coding sequence is TGTGCCAGCAGCAAAGCGATCGAGCGGGAGTTCGATGAGCAGTTCTTC. Encoded protein: CASSKAIEREFDEQFF.